One and the same sample provided the 8 T cell receptor beta chains below, sequenced in a study of T cells in tumors after PD-1 blockade. The table came from immunoSEQ multiplex PCR; TCRdb's copy has only in-frame clones and leaves some out. Of 40,000 to 55,000 clones in the sample, just under 80% were seen once. The sequencing here drew on PBMCs, taken before anti-PD-1 treatment. All receptors come from a human donor with basal cell carcinoma.

The V and J genes are TRBV2 and TRBJ1-1; 7 bases fit TRBD1. V was clipped by 5 bases and J by 5 bases; unmatched bases: 8. In germline, CDR1 is SNHLY, CDR2 FYNNEI. This CDR3 contains 14 residues. CDR3 amino acids: CASSRQGPSTEAFF. For the CDR3, the DNA is TGTGCCAGCAGTAGACAGGGCCCCTCGACTGAAGCTTTCTTT.

J is TRBJ1-1 and V is TRBV18; TRBD1 matches 8 bases. This CDR3 contains 14 residues. The germline V gene has CDR1 KGHSH and CDR2 LQKENI. V was pared by 8 bases and J by 5 bases, with 10 bases of the junction left unmatched. CDR3 protein: CASQSRGRKTEAFF. CDR3 sequence (DNA): TGTGCCAGCCAATCCAGGGGGCGGAAGACTGAAGCTTTCTTT.

The chain combines TRBV28 with TRBJ1-4; D might be TRBD1 (5 bases). The V gene lost 3 bases and the J gene lost 3 bases, with 8 bases spanning the gap. Germline CDR1 and CDR2: MDHEN and SYDVKM. The CDR3 covers 14 residues. The CDR3 loop is CASSFGAANEKLFF. CDR3 in DNA: TGTGCCAGCAGTTTCGGGGCTGCTAATGAAAAACTGTTTTTT.

This chain joins TRBV28 and TRBJ2-7; 8 bases fit TRBD2. Per germline, CDR1 MDHEN and CDR2 SYDVKM. The CDR3 extends over 18 amino acids. Trimming removed 4 bases from V and 4 bases from J; junction bases left unmatched: 18. The DNA of the CDR3 is TGTGCCAGCAGTTCCTCCCCGGGACTAGGCTCCTTCGAGTACGAGCAGTACTTC. Translation: CASSSSPGLGSFEYEQYF.

The CDR3 protein is CASSQSDRGAEGYTF. CDR3 DNA: TGTGCCAGCAGCCAATCGGACAGGGGAGCGGAGGGCTACACCTTC. The chain employs TRBV3-1 (or the pseudogene TRBV3-2) and TRBJ1-2; 9 positions agree with TRBD1. The CDR3 totals 15 residues. V was clipped by 2 bases and J by 8 bases; unmatched bases: 9. Germline V lookup: CDR1 LGHDT, CDR2 YNNKEL (reference sequence).

This clone was detected only once. This chain connects TRBV5-6 to TRBJ2-2; weak D call: TRBD1 (5 bases). V was trimmed by 4 bases and J by 9 bases, leaving 16 bases between them. The CDR3 loop spans 14 amino acids. Germline V gene sequence: CDR1 SGHDT, CDR2 YYEEEE. CDR3 sequence: CASSPQAPVWELFF. DNA of the CDR3: TGTGCCAGCAGCCCACAGGCGCCCGTATGGGAGCTGTTTTTT.

The chain joins TRBV24-1 to TRBJ1-3, with D possibly matching TRBD1 (6 bases). The CDR3 contains 14 residues. V was cut by 7 bases and J by 8 bases, with 17 bases left in between. The V gene's germline CDR1 is KGHDR and CDR2 SFDVKD. CDR3 sequence: CATSGGRAGDTIYF. Written as DNA, the CDR3 is TGTGCCACCAGCGGGGGCAGGGCCGGTGACACCATATATTTT.

CDR3 nucleotides: TGTGCCAGCACCGAAGACAGGGCGACTGGAAACACCATATATTTT. Translated: CASTEDRATGNTIYF. This chain links TRBV28 with TRBJ1-3, with 7 nucleotides matching TRBD1. This CDR3 is built from 15 residues. In germline, CDR1 is MDHEN, CDR2 SYDVKM. Losses at the gene ends were 7 bases for V and 2 bases for J; bases not matched to a gene: 8.